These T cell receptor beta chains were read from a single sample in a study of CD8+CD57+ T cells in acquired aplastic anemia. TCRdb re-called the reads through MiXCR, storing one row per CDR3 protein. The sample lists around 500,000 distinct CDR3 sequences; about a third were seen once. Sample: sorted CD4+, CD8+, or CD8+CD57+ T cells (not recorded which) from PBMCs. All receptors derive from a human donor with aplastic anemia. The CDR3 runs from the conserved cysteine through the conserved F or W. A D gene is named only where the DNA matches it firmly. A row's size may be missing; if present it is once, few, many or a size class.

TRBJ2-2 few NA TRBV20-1 TGCAGTGCTAGAGTGGTGGTGGAAAAGAACACCGGGGAGCTGTTTTTT CSARVVVEKNTGELFF
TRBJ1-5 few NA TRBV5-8 TGTGCCAGCAGCTTGGGCAGGGCCGTGGGGCAGCCCCAGCATTTT CASSLGRAVGQPQHF
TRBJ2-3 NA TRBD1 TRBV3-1 TGTGCCAGCAGCCACCTTCCGGGACAGGGGGCTAGCACAGATACGCAGTATTTT CASSHLPGQGASTDTQYF
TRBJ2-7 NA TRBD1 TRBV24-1 TGTGCCACCAGTCCGGGACAGGTCTCCTACGAGCAGTACTTC CATSPGQVSYEQYF
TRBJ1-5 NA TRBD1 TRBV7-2 TGTGCCAGCAGCGCATACCCAGGGGGCAGTCAGCCCCAGCATTTT CASSAYPGGSQPQHF
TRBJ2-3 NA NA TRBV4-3 TGCGCCAGCAGCCAAGTGGCCGGATCGGGCGGAGATACGCAGTATTTT CASSQVAGSGGDTQYF
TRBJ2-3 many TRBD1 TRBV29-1 TGCAGCGTTGCGGGGACAGGGTCAGATACGCAGTATTTT CSVAGTGSDTQYF
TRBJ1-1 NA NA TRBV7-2 TGTGCCAGCAGCTTAGGGGTTGCGACACCGAACACTGAAGCTTTCTTT CASSLGVATPNTEAFF
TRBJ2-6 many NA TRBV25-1 TGTGCCAGCAGTGAGGGGGCCGAACCCCGATACTCTGGGGCCAACGTCCTGACTTTC CASSEGAEPRYSGANVLTF
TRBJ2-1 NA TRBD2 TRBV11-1 TGTGCCAGCAGCCGCAGGACTAGCGGGATGTACAATGAGCAGTTCTTC CASSRRTSGMYNEQFF
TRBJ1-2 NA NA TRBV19 TGTGCCTGGAGTTTGGGCAAAAACTATGGCTACACCTTC CAWSLGKNYGYTF
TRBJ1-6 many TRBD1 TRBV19 TGTGCCAGTAGTATGGGAGGGGGCAGCTCACCCCTCCACTTT CASSMGGGSSPLHF
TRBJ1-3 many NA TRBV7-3 TGTGCCAGCAGCTCTGCACTTGGAAACACCATATATTTT CASSSALGNTIYF
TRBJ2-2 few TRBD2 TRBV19 TGTGCCAGTAGTCCGCGGGGGGGGATCACCGGGGAGCTGTTTTTT CASSPRGGITGELFF
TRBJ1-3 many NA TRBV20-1 TGCAGTGCTAGAGATCCATCTGGCACTGGAAACACCATATATTTT CSARDPSGTGNTIYF
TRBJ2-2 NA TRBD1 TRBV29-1 TGCAGCTTGGGGGGGACAGGGGGGAGCTTCAGCACCGGGGAGCTGTTTTTT CSLGGTGGSFSTGELFF
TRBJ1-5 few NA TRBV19 TGTGCCAGTAGTATCCGGACCCAGGGCTGGGGCAATCAGCCCCAGCATTTT CASSIRTQGWGNQPQHF
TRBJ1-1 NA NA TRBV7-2 TGTGCCAGCAGCCCGATTGGGGGTCCCACTGAAGCTTTCTTT CASSPIGGPTEAFF
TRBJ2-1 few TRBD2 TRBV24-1 TGTGCCACCAGTGACGCCCCGGGACTAGGTCTATATGTGCAGTTCTTC CATSDAPGLGLYVQFF
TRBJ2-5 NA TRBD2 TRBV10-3 TGTGCCATCAGGGACCTAGCGGGGGGCAGGGAGACCCAGTACTTC CAIRDLAGGRETQYF
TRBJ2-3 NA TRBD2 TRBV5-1 TGCGCCAGCAGCTTGGGGAGCGGGGGGGCCCCAGATACGCAGTATTTT CASSLGSGGAPDTQYF
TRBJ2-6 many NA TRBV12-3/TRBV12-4 TGTGCCAGCAGTCCTAATTGGAGGGCTGGGGCCAACGTCCTGACTTTC CASSPNWRAGANVLTF
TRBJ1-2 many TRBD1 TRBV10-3 TGTGCCATCAGTGCACCAAGGGACAGGGGGTACGACTATGGCTACACCTTC CAISAPRDRGYDYGYTF
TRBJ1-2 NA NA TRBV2 TGTGCCGGCAGCCCAAATAACAGGGACTATGGCTACACCTTC CAGSPNNRDYGYTF
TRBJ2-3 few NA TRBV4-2 TGTGCCAGCAGCCAAGGTGACGCCAGCACAGATACGCAGTATTTT CASSQGDASTDTQYF
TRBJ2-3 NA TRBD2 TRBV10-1 TGCGCCAGCAGTGGGGACTCGTTAGCGGGAGATCCAGATACGCAGTATTTT CASSGDSLAGDPDTQYF
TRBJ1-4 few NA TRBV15 TGTGCCACCAGCAGAGGGGCGGGTGCATTGGGATCAGGACTGTTTTTT CATSRGAGALGSGLFF
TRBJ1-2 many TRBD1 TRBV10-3 TGTGCCATCAGTGAGAACTCACAGGGGGCATTGGGCGGCTACACCTTC CAISENSQGALGGYTF
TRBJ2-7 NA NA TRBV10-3 TGTGCCATCAGGACGGGGCCTAGCGCGATCCCCTACTACGAGCAGTACTTC CAIRTGPSAIPYYEQYF
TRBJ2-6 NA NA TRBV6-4 TGTGCCAGCAGTGACTCGAGCGGCTCTGGGGCCAACGTCCTGACTTTC CASSDSSGSGANVLTF
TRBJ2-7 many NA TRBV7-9 TGTGCCAGCAGCTCGTTGGGGGATTCCTACGAGCAGTACTTC CASSSLGDSYEQYF
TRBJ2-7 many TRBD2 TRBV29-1 TGCAGCGTTGGGACACCGACCGGGACTAGCGGCTACGAGCAGTACTTC CSVGTPTGTSGYEQYF
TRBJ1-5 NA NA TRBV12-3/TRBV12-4 TGTGCCAGCAGTTTTGGGCAGCGCGGGGCTAGCAATCAGCCCCAGCATTTT CASSFGQRGASNQPQHF
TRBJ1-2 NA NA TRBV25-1 TGTGCCAGCACCGAAATGGGGGCTTCTGGCTACACCTTC CASTEMGASGYTF
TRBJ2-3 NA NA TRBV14 TGTGCCAGCAGCCAAGCTGCGGGACCCGGCACAGATACGCAGTATTTT CASSQAAGPGTDTQYF
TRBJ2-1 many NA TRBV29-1 TGCAGCGTTGACGGTGCAATCGACAATGAGCAGTTCTTC CSVDGAIDNEQFF
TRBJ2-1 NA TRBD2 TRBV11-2 TGTGCCAGCAGCTTAGACAGGGCTAGCGGAAATGAGCAGTTCTTC CASSLDRASGNEQFF
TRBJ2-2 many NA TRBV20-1 TGCAGTGCTACTCGGATCGCGTCGGGGGAGCTGTTTTTT CSATRIASGELFF
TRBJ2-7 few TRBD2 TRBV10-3 TGTGCCAGCAGGGCTAGCGGGAGTCTCGAGCAGTACTTC CASRASGSLEQYF
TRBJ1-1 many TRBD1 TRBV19 TGTGCCAGTATCTATAATACAGGGGGTCACACTGAAGCTTTCTTT CASIYNTGGHTEAFF
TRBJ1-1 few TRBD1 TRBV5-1 TGCGCCAGCAGCACCGCCGGGACAGGCACTGAGACTTTCTTT CASSTAGTGTETFF
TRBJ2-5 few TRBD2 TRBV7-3 TGTGCCAGCAGCTTAATACTAGCGGGGGAGACCCAGTACTTC CASSLILAGETQYF
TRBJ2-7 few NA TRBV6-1 TGTGCCAGCAGGAGGGACGACGCCGGACCCTACGAGCAGTACTTC CASRRDDAGPYEQYF